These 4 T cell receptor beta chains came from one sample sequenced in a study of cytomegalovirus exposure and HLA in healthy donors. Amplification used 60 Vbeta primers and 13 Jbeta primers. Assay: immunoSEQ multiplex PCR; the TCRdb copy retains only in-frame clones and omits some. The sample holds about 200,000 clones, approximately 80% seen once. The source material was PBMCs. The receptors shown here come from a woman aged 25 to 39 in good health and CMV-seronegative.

The CDR3, as DNA: TGCGCCAGCAGCCTCCGGGCTAGGGGCGAGCAGTACTTC. It codes for CASSLRARGEQYF. V and J are TRBV4-1 and TRBJ2-7, with D possibly matching TRBD1 (5 bases). Germline V gene data show CDR1 as MGHRA and CDR2 as YSYEKL. The CDR3 has 13 residues. Trimming removed 4 bases at V and 6 bases at J, with 13 bases between.

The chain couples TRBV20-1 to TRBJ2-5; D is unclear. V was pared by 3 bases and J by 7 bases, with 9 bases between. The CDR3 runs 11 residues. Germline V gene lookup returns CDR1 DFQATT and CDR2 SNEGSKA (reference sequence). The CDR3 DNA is TGCAGTGCTAGCAGATCCCCGACCCAGTACTTC. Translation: CSASRSPTQYF.

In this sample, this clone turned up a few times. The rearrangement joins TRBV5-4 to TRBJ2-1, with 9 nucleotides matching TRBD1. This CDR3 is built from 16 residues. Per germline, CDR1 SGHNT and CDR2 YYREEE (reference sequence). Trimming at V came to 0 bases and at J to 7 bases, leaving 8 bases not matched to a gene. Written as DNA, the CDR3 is TGTGCCAGCAGCTTGGGTGGGACAGGGTTTGAAAATGAGCAGTTCTTC. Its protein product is CASSLGGTGFENEQFF.

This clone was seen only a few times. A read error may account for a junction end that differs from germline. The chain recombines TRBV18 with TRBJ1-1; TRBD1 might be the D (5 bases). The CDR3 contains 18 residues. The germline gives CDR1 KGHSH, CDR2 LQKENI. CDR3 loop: CASSPNLVRAGVNTEAFF. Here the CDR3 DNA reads TGCGCCAGCTCACCAAACCTGGTCAGGGCGGGGGTGAACACTGAAGCTTTCTTT. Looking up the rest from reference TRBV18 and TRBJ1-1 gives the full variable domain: NAGVMQNPRHLVRRRGQEARLRCSPMKGHSHVYWYRQLPEEGLKFMVYLQKENIIDESGMPKERFSAEFPKEGPSILRIQQVVRGDSAAYFCASSPNLVRAGVNTEAFFGQGTRLTVV.